Listed below are T cell receptor beta chains from one sample, sequenced in a study of Ad26.COV2.S vaccination and SARS-CoV-2 variants. Assay used: immunoSEQ multiplex PCR; TCRdb lists only in-frame clones, some missing. The table shows nearly 400,000 clones, with 70% to 90% occurring only once. Sample: peripheral blood, taken in a trial of Ad26.COV2.S vaccine versus placebo. The receptors derive from a person aged 18 to 59 who received the Ad26.COV2.S COVID-19 vaccine or a placebo. Each CDR3 is given with its conserved first and last residue. Each record gives: clone size, J gene, CDR3 length, V gene, D gene, CDR3 protein, CDR3 DNA. The D gene is left open where the match is weak. A clone size is listed for some rows: how often the clone was seen (once, few, many), or a class if it is expanded.

size: -
J: TRBJ2-2
length: 14
V: TRBV24-1
D: TRBD2
CDR3: CATRRGGGSGELFF
DNA: TGTGCCACCAGACGAGGCGGGGGGTCCGGGGAGCTGTTTTTT

size: -
J: TRBJ2-1
length: 12
V: TRBV5-8
D: -
CDR3: CASSLEGDEQFF
DNA: TGTGCCAGCAGCTTGGAGGGGGATGAGCAGTTCTTC

size: -
J: TRBJ2-3
length: 16
V: TRBV5-1
D: TRBD2
CDR3: CASSWAGTTGAGTQYF
DNA: TGCGCCAGCAGCTGGGCCGGGACTACTGGAGCGGGTACGCAGTATTTT

size: -
J: TRBJ1-1
length: 12
V: TRBV28
D: -
CDR3: CASSRMNTEAFF
DNA: TGTGCCAGCAGTCGGATGAACACTGAAGCTTTCTTT

size: -
J: TRBJ2-7
length: 13
V: TRBV12-3/TRBV12-4
D: -
CDR3: CASSLEGSGEQYF
DNA: TGTGCCAGCAGTTTGGAGGGGAGTGGGGAGCAGTACTTC

size: -
J: TRBJ1-6
length: 16
V: TRBV4-1
D: TRBD1
CDR3: CASSRGQGVYNSPLHF
DNA: TGCGCCAGCAGCCGTGGACAGGGGGTTTATAATTCACCCCTCCACTTT

size: -
J: TRBJ2-6
length: 19
V: TRBV5-1
D: -
CDR3: CASSLASMGPYSGANVLTF
DNA: TGCGCCAGCAGCTTGGCTAGTATGGGGCCCTACTCTGGGGCCAACGTCCTGACTTTC

size: -
J: TRBJ2-1
length: 15
V: TRBV9
D: TRBD1
CDR3: CASSVYGTENNEQFF
DNA: TGTGCCAGCAGCGTATACGGGACAGAAAACAATGAGCAGTTCTTC

size: -
J: TRBJ1-4
length: 16
V: TRBV5-1
D: -
CDR3: CASSTGAGGINEKLFF
DNA: TGCGCCAGCAGCACTGGGGCGGGGGGCATTAATGAAAAACTGTTTTTT

size: -
J: TRBJ1-2
length: 14
V: TRBV7-2
D: TRBD1
CDR3: CASSLREGARGYTF
DNA: TGTGCCAGCAGCTTGAGGGAGGGGGCAAGAGGCTACACCTTC

size: -
J: TRBJ1-1
length: 13
V: TRBV10-3
D: -
CDR3: CAISELEGAEAFF
DNA: TGTGCCATCAGTGAGTTGGAAGGGGCTGAAGCTTTCTTT

size: -
J: TRBJ2-1
length: 15
V: TRBV7-9
D: -
CDR3: CASLPTVGNRNEQFF
DNA: TGTGCCAGCCTACCGACCGTGGGGAACAGGAATGAGCAGTTCTTC

size: -
J: TRBJ2-3
length: 16
V: TRBV5-4
D: TRBD2
CDR3: CASRQGSREAADTQYF
DNA: TGTGCCAGCAGGCAGGGCTCGCGGGAGGCAGCAGATACGCAGTATTTT

size: -
J: TRBJ2-5
length: 14
V: TRBV19
D: -
CDR3: CASSIGGGVETQYF
DNA: TGTGCCAGTAGTATCGGAGGGGGCGTAGAGACCCAGTACTTC

size: -
J: TRBJ2-5
length: 14
V: TRBV10-3
D: -
CDR3: CAISDRGPQETQYF
DNA: TGTGCCATCAGTGATCGGGGCCCACAAGAGACCCAGTACTTC

size: -
J: TRBJ2-1
length: 15
V: TRBV3-1/TRBV3-2
D: TRBD2
CDR3: CASSPTSGSYNEQFF
DNA: TGTGCCAGCAGCCCTACTAGCGGGTCCTACAATGAGCAGTTCTTC

size: -
J: TRBJ2-5
length: 13
V: TRBV7-3
D: -
CDR3: CASSRDPAGTQYF
DNA: TGTGCCAGCAGCCGAGACCCCGCCGGGACCCAGTACTTC

size: -
J: TRBJ1-5
length: 14
V: TRBV2
D: -
CDR3: CASLQGDGNQPQHF
DNA: TGTGCCAGCCTACAGGGTGATGGCAATCAGCCCCAGCATTTT

size: -
J: TRBJ2-1
length: 13
V: TRBV11-3
D: TRBD2
CDR3: CASSLVGEGEQFF
DNA: TGTGCCAGCAGCTTAGTTGGGGAGGGTGAGCAGTTCTTC

size: -
J: TRBJ1-4
length: 11
V: TRBV11-3
D: -
CDR3: CASSLGEKLFF
DNA: TGTGCCAGCAGCTTAGGGGAAAAACTGTTTTTT

size: -
J: TRBJ2-3
length: 15
V: TRBV2
D: -
CDR3: CASQGPSHRTDTQYF
DNA: TGTGCCAGCCAGGGGCCTAGCCATCGCACAGATACGCAGTATTTT

size: once
J: TRBJ2-7
length: 16
V: TRBV5-1
D: TRBD2
CDR3: CASSRPGTSGTYEQYF
DNA: TGCGCCAGCAGCCGCCCCGGGACTAGCGGGACCTACGAGCAGTACTTC

size: -
J: TRBJ1-6
length: 16
V: TRBV9
D: TRBD1
CDR3: CASSPTSTGVNSPLHF
DNA: TGTGCCAGCAGCCCCACTTCGACAGGGGTGAATTCACCCCTCCACTTT

size: once
J: TRBJ1-5
length: 13
V: TRBV6-4
D: -
CDR3: CASSWDSNQPQHF
DNA: TGTGCCAGCAGCTGGGACAGCAATCAGCCCCAGCATTTT

size: -
J: TRBJ1-6
length: 14
V: TRBV5-4
D: -
CDR3: CASSSGPDNSPLHF
DNA: TGTGCCAGCAGCTCCGGACCTGATAATTCACCCCTCCACTTT

size: -
J: TRBJ2-3
length: 19
V: TRBV27
D: TRBD2
CDR3: CASAPGLAGGPGRRDTQYF
DNA: TGTGCCAGCGCTCCGGGACTAGCGGGAGGGCCAGGTCGAAGAGATACGCAGTATTTT

size: -
J: TRBJ2-7
length: 13
V: TRBV30
D: TRBD1
CDR3: CAWTQTGTDEQYF
DNA: TGTGCCTGGACCCAGACAGGGACCGACGAGCAGTACTTC

size: -
J: TRBJ1-2
length: 12
V: TRBV30
D: -
CDR3: CAWFQKNYGYTF
DNA: TGTGCCTGGTTCCAGAAGAACTATGGCTACACCTTC

size: once
J: TRBJ1-6
length: 14
V: TRBV2
D: -
CDR3: CASRDRLSNSPLHF
DNA: TGTGCCAGCAGGGACAGACTTTCCAATTCACCCCTCCACTTT

size: -
J: TRBJ1-2
length: 17
V: TRBV3-1/TRBV3-2
D: -
CDR3: CASSQGSSWQGNYGYTF
DNA: TGTGCCAGCAGCCAAGGATCGAGTTGGCAGGGGAACTATGGCTACACCTTC

size: -
J: TRBJ1-1
length: 14
V: TRBV4-2
D: -
CDR3: CASSHFHRSTEAFF
DNA: TGTGCCAGCAGCCACTTTCACAGGAGCACTGAAGCTTTCTTT

size: once
J: TRBJ2-7
length: 15
V: TRBV7-9
D: TRBD1
CDR3: CASSIYGTGGNEQYF
DNA: TGTGCCAGCAGCATATATGGGACAGGGGGAAACGAGCAGTACTTC

size: -
J: TRBJ1-1
length: 17
V: TRBV21-1
D: -
CDR3: CASIPPDRGQGNTEAFF
DNA: TGTGCCAGCATACCACCGGACAGGGGGCAGGGGAACACTGAAGCTTTCTTT

size: -
J: TRBJ2-7
length: 14
V: TRBV6-2/TRBV6-3
D: TRBD2
CDR3: CASSYGRGSYEQYF
DNA: TGTGCCAGCAGTTACGGGAGGGGCTCCTACGAGCAGTACTTC

size: -
J: TRBJ1-4
length: 14
V: TRBV7-9
D: TRBD1
CDR3: CASSSGTGREKLFF
DNA: TGTGCCAGCAGCTCCGGGACAGGGAGGGAAAAACTGTTTTTT

size: -
J: TRBJ2-1
length: 14
V: TRBV2
D: -
CDR3: CASSESLLHNEQFF
DNA: TGTGCCAGCAGTGAATCTCTCCTGCACAATGAGCAGTTCTTC

size: -
J: TRBJ2-7
length: 13
V: TRBV10-3
D: TRBD2
CDR3: CAIAKPGGYEQYF
DNA: TGTGCCATCGCCAAGCCGGGAGGGTACGAGCAGTACTTC

size: -
J: TRBJ2-1
length: 15
V: TRBV27
D: TRBD2
CDR3: CASSFIGTSGNEQFF
DNA: TGTGCCAGCAGTTTTATCGGGACTAGTGGCAATGAGCAGTTCTTC

size: -
J: TRBJ1-4
length: 15
V: TRBV19
D: TRBD1
CDR3: CASSFGTGSNEKLFF
DNA: TGTGCCAGTAGTTTTGGGACAGGGTCTAATGAAAAACTGTTTTTT

size: -
J: TRBJ2-3
length: 17
V: TRBV3-1/TRBV3-2
D: -
CDR3: CASSQVTPHHPTDTQYF
DNA: TGTGCCAGCAGCCAAGTAACCCCCCACCACCCCACAGATACGCAGTATTTT

size: -
J: TRBJ1-1
length: 14
V: TRBV28
D: -
CDR3: CASSSPGAWTEAFF
DNA: TGTGCCAGCAGTTCCCCCGGGGCTTGGACTGAAGCTTTCTTT

size: -
J: TRBJ2-3
length: 18
V: TRBV7-8
D: TRBD2
CDR3: CATGLRLAGVPVTDTQYF
DNA: TGTGCCACAGGACTGAGACTAGCGGGAGTTCCGGTCACAGATACGCAGTATTTT

size: -
J: TRBJ2-5
length: 15
V: TRBV7-6
D: TRBD1
CDR3: CASSFGDRGSETQYF
DNA: TGTGCCAGCAGCTTTGGGGACAGGGGTTCTGAGACCCAGTACTTC

size: once
J: TRBJ1-5
length: 14
V: TRBV6-1
D: TRBD1
CDR3: CASSETGGLGPQHF
DNA: TGTGCCAGCAGTGAAACAGGGGGTCTGGGGCCCCAGCATTTT

size: -
J: TRBJ1-6
length: 15
V: TRBV27
D: TRBD1
CDR3: CASSIRQGDNSPLHF
DNA: TGTGCCAGCAGTATCCGGCAGGGGGATAATTCACCCCTCCACTTT

size: -
J: TRBJ2-2
length: 17
V: TRBV4-2
D: -
CDR3: CASSQDPNPLAGGELFF
DNA: TGTGCCAGCAGCCAAGATCCTAACCCACTTGCGGGCGGGGAGCTGTTTTTT

size: -
J: TRBJ2-3
length: 14
V: TRBV6-2/TRBV6-3
D: -
CDR3: CASSYSALGDTQYF
DNA: TGTGCCAGCAGTTACTCGGCGCTAGGGGATACGCAGTATTTT

size: -
J: TRBJ1-3
length: 16
V: TRBV28
D: TRBD1
CDR3: CASTRQGVYSGNTIYF
DNA: TGTGCCAGCACCCGACAGGGGGTATACTCTGGAAACACCATATATTTT

size: -
J: TRBJ2-1
length: 17
V: TRBV7-3
D: TRBD2
CDR3: CASSPSGLAAPRDEQFF
DNA: TGTGCCAGCAGCCCTTCGGGACTAGCGGCTCCTCGAGATGAGCAGTTCTTC

size: -
J: TRBJ1-1
length: 11
V: TRBV7-9
D: -
CDR3: CASSSPAEAFF
DNA: TGTGCCAGCAGCTCGCCAGCTGAAGCTTTCTTT

size: -
J: TRBJ1-2
length: 13
V: TRBV14
D: -
CDR3: CASSRGPSYGYTF
DNA: TGTGCCAGCAGCCGCGGTCCATCCTATGGCTACACCTTC

size: -
J: TRBJ2-3
length: 14
V: TRBV25-1
D: TRBD2
CDR3: CASSLSGGTDTQYF
DNA: TGTGCCAGCAGTCTCAGCGGGGGCACAGATACGCAGTATTTT

size: -
J: TRBJ2-2
length: 14
V: TRBV10-2
D: TRBD1
CDR3: CASSPGQGNGELFF
DNA: TGCGCCAGCAGCCCTGGACAGGGAAACGGGGAGCTGTTTTTT

size: -
J: TRBJ1-6
length: 17
V: TRBV5-1
D: -
CDR3: CASSFGHSSSYNSPLHF
DNA: TGCGCCAGCAGCTTTGGACACTCGAGCTCCTATAATTCACCCCTCCACTTT

size: -
J: TRBJ2-1
length: 17
V: TRBV7-6
D: TRBD2
CDR3: CASSLRGLAGLGNEQFF
DNA: TGTGCCAGCAGCTTAAGGGGACTAGCGGGATTGGGCAATGAGCAGTTCTTC